These T cell receptor beta chains were read from a single sample in a study of blood T cell repertoires in COVID-19. Sequencing was performed with immunoSEQ multiplex PCR; in TCRdb, only in-frame clones are kept and a portion is missing. The profile covers tens of thousands of clones, with approximately 86% appearing a single time and around 11% taken by the ten largest. Sample: peripheral blood. The receptors originated from a human donor in a cohort sampled during active COVID-19. The CDR3 runs from the conserved cysteine through the conserved F or W.

CDR3aa | j_gene | v_gene
CATSDLRAGQSYEQYF | TRBJ2-7 | TRBV24-1
CASSSPRTGIGGYEQYF | TRBJ2-7 | TRBV28
CASSEEGADNSPLHF | TRBJ1-6 | TRBV6-1
CAIRSQENTEAFF | TRBJ1-1 | TRBV10-3
CASSLAGGDSGFSYEQYF | TRBJ2-7 | TRBV5-1
CATKPGDSSYEQYF | TRBJ2-7 | TRBV10-3
CASSIGTDQNYEQYF | TRBJ2-7 | TRBV5-1
CASSFKTGRTAEAFF | TRBJ1-1 | TRBV7-9
CASSIRGTGGGNQPQHF | TRBJ1-5 | TRBV19
CASRGALANYGYTF | TRBJ1-2 | TRBV27
CASSVNLDSDGEETQYF | TRBJ2-5 | TRBV18
CASSQDRGFKQFF | TRBJ2-1 | TRBV3-1/TRBV3-2
CASSLGGGSGAPRAQYF | TRBJ2-5 | TRBV11-2
CASSSGTSGPDTQYF | TRBJ2-3 | TRBV5-1
CASGLAGRTGGETQYF | TRBJ2-5 | TRBV5-8
CASSRTRTGGVGYEQYF | TRBJ2-7 | TRBV5-4
CASSPRTSGSYEQYF | TRBJ2-7 | TRBV19
CAWSVGVAGSQYF | TRBJ2-5 | TRBV30
CASSLQGRSAFF | TRBJ1-1 | TRBV7-9
CASSPGTINEQFF | TRBJ2-1 | TRBV7-3
CASSLRAGSYTEAFF | TRBJ1-1 | TRBV7-8
CASSYGRGGLGEQYF | TRBJ2-7 | TRBV6-2/TRBV6-3
CASSLGPLNEQYF | TRBJ2-7 | TRBV5-1
CASSYSIRGHYNEQFF | TRBJ2-1 | TRBV6-5
CASSQDRGSHYEQYF | TRBJ2-7 | TRBV4-2
CATSRDPGVNTEAFF | TRBJ1-1 | TRBV15
CASSQGQGNYEQYF | TRBJ2-7 | TRBV5-4
CASSYFDRSYEQYF | TRBJ2-7 | TRBV6-5
CASSLRRSFNYGYTF | TRBJ1-2 | TRBV27
CASSFSSNTGELFF | TRBJ2-2 | TRBV11-3
CASSLDGGALGKQFF | TRBJ2-1 | TRBV7-2
CASSDRGWDTEAFF | TRBJ1-1 | TRBV7-2
CASGLVGTGGLETQYF | TRBJ2-5 | TRBV12-5
CASSFQGARVASEKLFF | TRBJ1-4 | TRBV28
CASSIDRGYNSPLHF | TRBJ1-6 | TRBV19
CATSDPSIPGGDNEQFF | TRBJ2-1 | TRBV24-1
CASSQGANMRGYTF | TRBJ1-2 | TRBV7-9
CASSIRLAGGPNTDTQYF | TRBJ2-3 | TRBV2
CASIKTGSDGYTF | TRBJ1-2 | TRBV6-5
CASSGGPQGAAEKLFF | TRBJ1-4 | TRBV5-8
CASSVPGQGVQFLVEQYF | TRBJ2-7 | TRBV6-4
CASPARLAGDYNEQFF | TRBJ2-1 | TRBV2
CASSLQGNYGYTF | TRBJ1-2 | TRBV2